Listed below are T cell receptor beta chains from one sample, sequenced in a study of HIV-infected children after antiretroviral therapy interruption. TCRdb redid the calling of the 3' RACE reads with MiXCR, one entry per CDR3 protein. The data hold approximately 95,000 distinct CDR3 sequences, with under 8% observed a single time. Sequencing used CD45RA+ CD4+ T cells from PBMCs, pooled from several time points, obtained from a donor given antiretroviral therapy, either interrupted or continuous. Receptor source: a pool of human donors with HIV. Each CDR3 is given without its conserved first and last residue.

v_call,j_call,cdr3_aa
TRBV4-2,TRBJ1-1,ASSQVSEGTEAF
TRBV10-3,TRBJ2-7,AISDPIPPEQY
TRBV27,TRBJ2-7,ASSLSTGPPLEQY
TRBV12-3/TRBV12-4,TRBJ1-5,ASSRQGRGQPQH
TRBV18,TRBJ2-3,ASSPPQGLLGTDTQY
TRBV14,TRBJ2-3,ASSHPLSPDTQY
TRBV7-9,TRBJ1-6,ASSSKGEGGNSPLH
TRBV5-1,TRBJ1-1,ASSPDLNTEAF
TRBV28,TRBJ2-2,ASSLGRVGTGELF
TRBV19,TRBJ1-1,ASSIGGLTAEAF
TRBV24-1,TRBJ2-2,ATSDTDRGATGELF
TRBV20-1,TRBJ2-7,SAVFPGGVEY
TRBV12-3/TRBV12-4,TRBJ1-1,ASSFRLGGLEAF
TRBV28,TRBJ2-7,ASSLSIKYEQY
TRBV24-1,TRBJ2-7,ATSDSRRGGDEQY
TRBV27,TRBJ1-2,ASSFSREGASGYT
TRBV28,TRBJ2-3,ASTFLGASTDTQY
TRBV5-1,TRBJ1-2,ASSIQGGGDYGYT
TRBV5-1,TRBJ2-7,ASSLSWTAYEQY
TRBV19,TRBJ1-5,ASSKYGRGSGNQPQH
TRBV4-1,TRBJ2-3,ASSQVVSAETLY
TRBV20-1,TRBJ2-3,SARDAGTASTDTQY
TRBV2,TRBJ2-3,ASSEAALADTQY
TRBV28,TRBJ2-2,ASRVRANTGELF
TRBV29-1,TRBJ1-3,SVKGGRTGNTIY
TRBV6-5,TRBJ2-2,ASSRDRNTGELF
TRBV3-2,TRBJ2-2,ASSTQTSRDTGELF
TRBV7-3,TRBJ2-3,ATGTRGRATDTQY
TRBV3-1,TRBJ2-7,ASSQASQIYEQY
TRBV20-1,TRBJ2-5,SAPRGDGETQY
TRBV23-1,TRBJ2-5,ASKYQLQETQY
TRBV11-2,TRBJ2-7,ASSLGLGGSPSYEQY
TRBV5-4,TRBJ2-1,ASSLGLAGRYNEQF
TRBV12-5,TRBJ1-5,ASGLVPGEQGNQPQH
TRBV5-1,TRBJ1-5,ASSLDQDQPQH
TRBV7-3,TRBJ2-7,ASSLTGISYEQY
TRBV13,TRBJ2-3,ASSRDPNGGTDTQY
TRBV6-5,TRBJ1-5,ASSRTARQPQH
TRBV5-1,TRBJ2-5,ASSLALAEETQY
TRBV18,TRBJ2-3,ASSGTGGIADTQY
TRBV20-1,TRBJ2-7,SARVSSGTYEQY
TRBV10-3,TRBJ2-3,AITRQGTTDTQY
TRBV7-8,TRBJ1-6,ASSSHRVVYNSPLH
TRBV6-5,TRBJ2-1,ASSYSPGLAGGLSVRHSYNEQF
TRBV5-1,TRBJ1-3,ASSETPGDYGNTIY
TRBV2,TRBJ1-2,ASSESLQVYGYT
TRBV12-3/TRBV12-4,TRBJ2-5,ASSLSLAGGREETQY
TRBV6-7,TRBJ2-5,ASSPYGGGGQETQY
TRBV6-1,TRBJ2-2,ASSELAGGGELF
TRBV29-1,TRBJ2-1,SAVRDSSYNEQF
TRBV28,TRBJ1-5,ASKGQGYQPQH
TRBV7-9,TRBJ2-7,ASSLTLNSYEQY
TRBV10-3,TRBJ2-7,AIMGRGPSYEQY
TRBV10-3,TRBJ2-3,AIRGSLVKTQY
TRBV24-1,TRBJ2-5,ATSDPQEYQETQY